This T cell receptor beta chain stems from a study of blood T cell repertoires in COVID-19. Study as a whole: From the United States, Italy and Spain came samples of acute and convalescent COVID-19.

Measured with immunoSEQ multiplex PCR; TCRdb has only the in-frame clones, and not every one. Of roughly 250,000 clones in the sample, 80% to 90% were seen once. Material for sequencing was peripheral blood. The receptor was derived from a woman aged 35 to 49 with acute or convalescent COVID-19.

Written as DNA, the CDR3 is TGTGCCAGCAGCCGCCTGGTAGGGGGTTATGCCGGGGAGCTGTTTTTT. Its translation is CASSRLVGGYAGELFF. V usage is TRBV5-6 and J usage is TRBJ2-2; tentatively, D is TRBD1 (6 bases). Trimming took 4 bases from V and 6 from J, leaving 19 bases between them. Per the germline V gene, CDR1 is SGHDT and CDR2 is YYEEEE. The CDR3 consists of 16 residues.